The T cell receptor beta chain described here comes from a study of T cells in Graves' hyperthyroidism and ophthalmopathy. Germline V gene data show CDR1 as PRHDT and CDR2 as FYEKMQ (reference sequence). There are 15 residues in the CDR3. V was clipped by 2 bases and J by 1 base, with 12 bases between them. TCR beta CDR3 regions were amplified from RNA. First-round RT-PCR targeting the TCR CDR3 was performed with the HTBI primer set. TCRdb reprocessed the multiplex PCR reads via MiXCR and lists one record per CDR3 protein. The table has a few hundred thousand distinct CDR3 sequences, around 46% seen once. The sample holds many counts of this clonotype. The antigen remains undetermined. Study-level points and caveats: Most thyroid clonotypes expanded above 0.001 were also detected in blood. Classification by a 13 V-J model distinguished ophthalmopathy from stable hyperthyroidism.

The clonotype was recovered from a young woman with Graves' hyperthyroidism. Material: peripheral blood or thyroid tissue (not recorded which). The chain uses TRBV13 and TRBJ2-7, with D unresolved. DNA for the CDR3: TGTGCCAGCAGCTTATCACGCACAAAATCCTACGAGCAGTACTTC. As protein: CASSLSRTKSYEQYF. Using reference TRBV13 and TRBJ2-7 for the parts outside the CDR3, the full variable domain is AAGVIQSPRHLIKEKRETATLKCYPIPRHDTVYWYQQGPGQDPQFLISFYEKMQSDKGSIPDRFSAQQFSDYHSELNMSSLELGDSALYFCASSLSRTKSYEQYFGPGTRLTVT.